This TCR beta chain was observed in a study of blood T cell repertoires in COVID-19. Study-wide context: PBMCs, B-cell-depleted T cells, or T cells were the source of the cDNA or gDNA that made up the material.

Measured with immunoSEQ multiplex PCR; TCRdb has only the in-frame clones, and not every one. The table has over 350,000 clones, roughly 91% seen once; the top ten hold about 4.5%. The J segment lost 4 bases and the V segment lost 0 bases, leaving 7 bases of the junction unmatched. The length of the CDR3 is 16 residues. Germline V gene lookup returns CDR1 SGDLS and CDR2 YYNGEE. This sequence joins TRBV9 and TRBJ2-3; 8 bases fit TRBD2. Sequenced material: peripheral blood. The TCR sequence derives from a woman in her twenties or thirties with acute or convalescent COVID-19. The CDR3 loop reads CASSVVAGFVPDTQYF. CDR3 nucleotide sequence: TGTGCCAGCAGCGTAGTAGCGGGGTTTGTGCCAGATACGCAGTATTTT.